The T cell receptor (beta chain) described here comes from a study of blood T cells in healthy people across ages. This clonotype showed up just a few times. Its antigen is not known. Whole-study findings and limits: Across the age range, TCR beta diversity per million T cells fell in a roughly linear way. Unsorted PBMCs blocked a conclusive comparison of naive and antigen-experienced cells.

The use of a sample-barcoded 5' primer and a J-beta primer mix characterized a second PCR of about 7 to 12 cycles. Each cDNA molecule, via a template-switch adaptor with 12 random nucleotides, was tagged. TCRdb re-called the 5' RACE reads through MiXCR, storing one row per CDR3 protein. The sample consists of fewer than 2 million distinct CDR3 sequences, roughly 43% of them appearing once. Germline loops: CDR1 MDHEN, CDR2 SYDVKM. CDR3 length: 14 residues. Isolated per sample were at least 7 million PBMCs. Sequencing was performed on blood. This clonotype originated in a human donor in good health. V usage is TRBV28 and J usage is TRBJ2-5, with TRBD2 matching 7 bases. The J call may be faulty, since TRBJ2-7 better matches the DNA end. CDR3 nucleotides: TGTGCCAGCAGTCCCGGTGGGGGGAGGGGCGAGCAGTACTTC. This sequence encodes CASSPGGGRGEQYF.